Shown below are 7 T cell receptor beta chains from a single sample sequenced in a study of T cell changes during pregnancy in multiple sclerosis. Profiling relied on immunoSEQ multiplex PCR, and the TCRdb table lists in-frame clones only, not all of them. Here the sample spans under 60,000 clones, around 94% being singletons. This specimen consisted of CD4+ T cells from peripheral blood mononuclear cells, obtained in the second trimester of pregnancy. Source of these receptors: a female donor in good health, enrolled as a control in a pregnancy study.

The chain is built from TRBV7-6 and TRBJ2-5; a possible D gene is TRBD2 (6 bases). Per the germline V gene, CDR1 is SGHVS and CDR2 is FNYEAQ. Trimming shortened V by 4 bases and J by 4 bases, and 19 bases separated the two germline ends. This CDR3 contains 16 residues. This CDR3 reads CASSSLANGGRETQYF. The CDR3 DNA reads as TGTGCCAGCAGCTCCCTGGCAAACGGGGGTAGAGAGACCCAGTACTTC. Full variable domain (missing parts from reference TRBV7-6 and TRBJ2-5): GAGVSQSPRYKVTKRGQDVALRCDPISGHVSLYWYRQALGQGPEFLTYFNYEAQQDKSGLPNDRFSAERPEGSISTLTIQRTEQRDSAMYRCASSSLANGGRETQYFGPGTRLLVL.

This sequence joins TRBV6-1 and TRBJ1-5; possible D gene TRBD1, 5 bases. This CDR3 is built from 14 residues. The ends were cut back, 0 bases at V and 4 bases at J, with 7 bases in the middle. Germline V gene sequence: CDR1 MNHNS, CDR2 SASEGT. CDR3 in DNA: TGTGCCAGCAGTGAAGCCGGGGGGAATCAGCCCCAGCATTTT. It is translated as CASSEAGGNQPQHF.

The chain uses TRBV18 and TRBJ1-2; the D gene is possibly TRBD1 (5 bases). With 1 base removed from V and 1 base from J, the gap between germline ends came to 13 bases. The CDR3 is 16 amino acids. The V gene's germline CDR1 is KGHSH and CDR2 LQKENI. The CDR3 coding sequence is TGTGCCAGCTCACCACAAGGCGGGACGAATAACTATGGCTACACCTTC. Encoded protein: CASSPQGGTNNYGYTF.

V usage is TRBV6-5 and J usage is TRBJ2-1, with 11 bases lining up with TRBD2. Germline CDR1 and CDR2: MNHEY and SVGAGI. With 1 base clipped from V and 9 bases from J, the junction kept 5 bases outside the gene matches. The CDR3 runs 15 residues. The CDR3, as DNA: TGTGCCAGCAGTTACTTGACTAGCGGGGCTAGTGAGCAGTTCTTC. This sequence encodes CASSYLTSGASEQFF.

The chain couples TRBV9 to TRBJ2-7; TRBD1 matches 7 bases. J lost 3 bases, V lost 3 bases, and 9 bases had no gene match. The CDR3 sequence is 15 residues long. From germline, CDR1 is SGDLS and CDR2 YYNGEE. In nucleotides, the CDR3 is TGTGCCAGCAGCGCAAGTCAGACAGGGAACTACGAGCAGTACTTC. Protein product: CASSASQTGNYEQYF.

Here the CDR3 DNA reads TGTGCCAGCAGCCCTGTCTATGAGACAGCGAATCAGTTCTTC. Its protein product is CASSPVYETANQFF. J is TRBJ2-1 and V is TRBV7-9; the D gene is possibly TRBD1 (5 bases). The V gene lost 5 bases and the J gene lost 13 bases, with 21 bases spanning the gap. This CDR3 is built from 14 residues. Germline V gene sequence: CDR1 SEHNR, CDR2 FQNEAQ (reference sequence).

V usage is TRBV19 and J usage is TRBJ1-6; TRBD1 matches at 9 bases. Germline-derived CDR1 and CDR2 are LNHDA and SQIVND (reference sequence). CDR3 length: 15 residues. Germline trimming cut 3 bases from V and 9 bases from J; bases unmatched to any gene: 6. CDR3 protein: CASSIDRGNASPLHF. The CDR3 region has the DNA TGTGCCAGTAGTATTGACAGGGGGAATGCTTCACCCCTCCACTTT.